This TCR beta chain was captured in a study of neoadjuvant anti-PD-1 for oral cavity cancer. Study summary: Around day 43, patients without progression received a fourth nivolumab dose before surgery. General study results and limits: Only a few patients per response group were TCR-analyzed; validation needed. Post-nivolumab, blood T cell clonality was significantly elevated in non-responders.

About this clone: Its target is unknown.

Specified time point: after neoadjuvant nivolumab, at surgical resection. Clones were sequenced by immunoSEQ multiplex PCR, and TCRdb holds only the in-frame ones, with some missing. Of 11,000 to 15,000 clones in the sample, about three quarters were seen once. Germline lookup yields CDR1 MDHEN and CDR2 SYDVKM. The CDR3 length is 15 residues. The ends were cut back, 6 bases at V and 2 bases at J, with 17 bases in the middle. The clonotype comes from a person between 35 and 79 years old with oral cavity squamous cell carcinoma. This sequence joins TRBV28 and TRBJ2-7, with a tentative D call TRBD2 (5 bases). The input for sequencing was PBMCs, taken after nivolumab (anti-PD-1) treatment. The CDR3 nucleotides read TGTGCCAGCAGAAACAGCGGTCCCCGCACCTACGAGCAGTACTTC. Residues: CASRNSGPRTYEQYF.